This T cell receptor beta chain emerged from a study of beta chain features in type 1 diabetes. Study background: Patient and healthy donor groups were alike in age, gender and cell yields.

This CDR3 is 16 amino acids long. The germline V gene encodes CDR1 SGHTA and CDR2 FQGNSA. J gave up 4 bases and V 3 bases, and 11 bases lay outside the gene matches. The authors obtained over 95% purity in all sorted populations. Study-level points and caveats: Among all four CD4+ subsets, Type 1 diabetes patients had TCRB CDR3s that were moderately but significantly shorter.

This clone was counted once. The target antigen is unknown. Expressed TCRB transcripts got sequenced, as all isolated RNA was reverse transcribed. Sequencing of naive, central memory and regulatory T cell samples gave an average of around 4 million reads. This table comes from immunoSEQ multiplex PCR, and its TCRdb copy is limited to in-frame clones, with some not included. In the table there are more than 200,000 clones, 16% of which are singletons. This chain links TRBV7-2 with TRBJ2-5; 7 bases fit TRBD1. The sequence derives from a man aged 25-45 years with type 1 diabetes. The sequenced material came from naive CD4+ T cells from blood. The CDR3 spells CASSFPQGTRRETQYF. For the CDR3, the DNA is TGTGCCAGCAGCTTCCCACAGGGGACGCGGAGAGAGACCCAGTACTTC.